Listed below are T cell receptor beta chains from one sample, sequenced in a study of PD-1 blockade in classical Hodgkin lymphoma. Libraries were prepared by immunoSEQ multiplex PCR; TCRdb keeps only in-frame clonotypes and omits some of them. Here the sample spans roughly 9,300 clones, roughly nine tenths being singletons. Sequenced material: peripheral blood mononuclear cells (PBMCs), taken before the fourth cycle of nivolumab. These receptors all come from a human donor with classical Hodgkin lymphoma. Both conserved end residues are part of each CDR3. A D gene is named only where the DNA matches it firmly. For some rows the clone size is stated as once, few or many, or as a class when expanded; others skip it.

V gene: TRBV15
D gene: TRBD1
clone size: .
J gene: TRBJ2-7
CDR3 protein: CATSPNRGAYEQYF
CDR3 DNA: TGTGCCACCAGCCCCAACAGGGGGGCCTACGAGCAGTACTTC

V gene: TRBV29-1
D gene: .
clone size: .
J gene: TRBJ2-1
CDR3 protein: CSARPNGDEQFF
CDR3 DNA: TGCAGCGCCCGACCCAACGGGGATGAGCAGTTCTTC

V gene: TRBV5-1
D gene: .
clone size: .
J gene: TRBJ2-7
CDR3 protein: CASSLGGGDAYEQYF
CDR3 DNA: TGCGCCAGCAGCTTAGGAGGGGGGGACGCCTACGAGCAGTACTTC

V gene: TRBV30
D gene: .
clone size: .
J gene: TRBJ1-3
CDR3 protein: CAWSLERSGNTIYF
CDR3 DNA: TGTGCCTGGAGTTTGGAAAGATCTGGAAACACCATATATTTT

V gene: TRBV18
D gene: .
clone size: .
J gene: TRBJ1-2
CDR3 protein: CASSPHIKDGYTF
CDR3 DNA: TGTGCCAGCTCACCACACATTAAGGATGGCTACACCTTC

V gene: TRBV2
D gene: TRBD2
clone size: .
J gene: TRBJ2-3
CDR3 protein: CASTLGGASTDTQYF
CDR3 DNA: TGTGCCAGCACTCTCGGGGGGGCGAGCACAGATACGCAGTATTTT

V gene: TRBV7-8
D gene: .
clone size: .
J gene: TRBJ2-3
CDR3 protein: CASSSSLGSYQDTQYF
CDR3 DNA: TGTGCCAGCAGCTCCTCCCTTGGTAGCTACCAAGATACGCAGTATTTT

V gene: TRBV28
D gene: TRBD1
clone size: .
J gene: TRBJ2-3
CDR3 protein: CASSSRQGWVDTQYF
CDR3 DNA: TGTGCCAGCAGTTCCCGACAGGGGTGGGTTGATACGCAGTATTTT

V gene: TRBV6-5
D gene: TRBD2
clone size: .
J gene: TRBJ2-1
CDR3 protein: CASRLAGLYNEQFF
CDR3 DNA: TGTGCCAGCAGACTAGCGGGATTATACAATGAGCAGTTCTTC

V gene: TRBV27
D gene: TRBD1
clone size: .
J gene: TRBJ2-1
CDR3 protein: CASWGQGVYNEQFF
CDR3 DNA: TGTGCCAGCTGGGGACAGGGGGTCTACAATGAGCAGTTCTTC

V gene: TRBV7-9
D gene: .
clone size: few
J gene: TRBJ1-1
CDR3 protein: CASSRVGGTEAFF
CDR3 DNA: TGTGCCAGCAGCCGGGTCGGGGGCACTGAAGCTTTCTTT

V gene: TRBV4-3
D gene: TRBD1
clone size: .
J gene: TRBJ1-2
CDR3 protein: CASSQDLGTGGDYGYTF
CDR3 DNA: TGCGCCAGCAGCCAAGATCTCGGGACAGGGGGGGACTATGGCTACACCTTC

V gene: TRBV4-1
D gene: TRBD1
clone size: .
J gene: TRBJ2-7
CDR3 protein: CASSQEPGQEHYEQYF
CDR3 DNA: TGCGCCAGCAGCCAGGAACCGGGACAGGAACACTACGAGCAGTACTTC

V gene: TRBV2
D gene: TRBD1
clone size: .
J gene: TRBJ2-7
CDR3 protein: CASSETGVGEQYF
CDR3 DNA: TGTGCCAGCAGTGAGACAGGGGTAGGCGAGCAGTACTTC

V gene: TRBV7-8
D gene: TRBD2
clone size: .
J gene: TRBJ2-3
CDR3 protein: CASSLASAGGSDTQYF
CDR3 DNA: TGTGCCAGCAGCTTGGCCTCTGCGGGAGGCTCAGATACGCAGTATTTT

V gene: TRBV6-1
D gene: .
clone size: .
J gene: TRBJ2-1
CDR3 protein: CALGGELSNEQFF
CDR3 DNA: TGTGCCCTAGGGGGGGAGTTATCCAATGAGCAGTTCTTC